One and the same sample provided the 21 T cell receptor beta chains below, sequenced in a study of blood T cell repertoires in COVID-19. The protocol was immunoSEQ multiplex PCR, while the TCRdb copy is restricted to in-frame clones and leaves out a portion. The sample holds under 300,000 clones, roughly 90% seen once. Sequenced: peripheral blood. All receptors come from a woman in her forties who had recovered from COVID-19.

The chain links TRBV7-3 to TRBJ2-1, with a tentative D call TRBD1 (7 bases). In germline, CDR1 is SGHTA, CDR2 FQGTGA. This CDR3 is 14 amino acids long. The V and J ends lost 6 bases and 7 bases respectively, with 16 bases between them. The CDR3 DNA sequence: TGTGCCAGCAGGTCGGAGGGGGCTCGGAATGAGCAGTTCTTC. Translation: CASRSEGARNEQFF.

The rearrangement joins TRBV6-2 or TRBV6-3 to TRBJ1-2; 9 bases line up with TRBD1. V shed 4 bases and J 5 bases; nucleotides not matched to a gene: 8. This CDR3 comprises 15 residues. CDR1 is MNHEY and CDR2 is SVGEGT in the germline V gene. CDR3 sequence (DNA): TGTGCCAGCAGTTTACCTGGACAGGGGAAGTATGGCTACACCTTC. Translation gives CASSLPGQGKYGYTF.

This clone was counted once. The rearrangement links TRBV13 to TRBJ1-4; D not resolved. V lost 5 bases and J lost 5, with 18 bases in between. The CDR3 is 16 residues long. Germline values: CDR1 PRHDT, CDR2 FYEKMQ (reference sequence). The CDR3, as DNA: TGTGCCAGCAGCCCTAGGGAGGGTGGATTGAATGAAAAACTGTTTTTT. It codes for CASSPREGGLNEKLFF.

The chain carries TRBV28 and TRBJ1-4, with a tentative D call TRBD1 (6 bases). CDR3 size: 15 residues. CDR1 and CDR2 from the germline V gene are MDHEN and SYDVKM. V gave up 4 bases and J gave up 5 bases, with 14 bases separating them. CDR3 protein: CASSSTGGLNEKLFF. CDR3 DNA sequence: TGTGCCAGCAGTTCAACGGGGGGCCTCAATGAAAAACTGTTTTTT.

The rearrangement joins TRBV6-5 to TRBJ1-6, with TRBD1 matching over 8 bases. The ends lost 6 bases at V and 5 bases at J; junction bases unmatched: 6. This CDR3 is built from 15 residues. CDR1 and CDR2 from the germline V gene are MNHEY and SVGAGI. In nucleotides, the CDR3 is TGTGCCAGCAGGTCCGACAGGGGAAATAATTCACCCCTCCACTTT. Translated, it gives CASRSDRGNNSPLHF.

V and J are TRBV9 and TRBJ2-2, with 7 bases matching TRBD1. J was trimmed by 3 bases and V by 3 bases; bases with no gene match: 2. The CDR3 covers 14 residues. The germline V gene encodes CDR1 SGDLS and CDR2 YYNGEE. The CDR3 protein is CASSGQGDTGELFF. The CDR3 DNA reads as TGTGCCAGCAGCGGACAGGGTGACACCGGGGAGCTGTTTTTT.

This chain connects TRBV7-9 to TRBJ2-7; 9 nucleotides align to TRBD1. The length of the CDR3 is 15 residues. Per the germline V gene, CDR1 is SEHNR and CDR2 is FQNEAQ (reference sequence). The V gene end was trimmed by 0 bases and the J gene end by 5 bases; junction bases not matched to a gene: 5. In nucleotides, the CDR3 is TGTGCCAGCAGCTTAGCACAGGGGGCCCACGACGAGCAGTACTTC. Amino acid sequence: CASSLAQGAHDEQYF.

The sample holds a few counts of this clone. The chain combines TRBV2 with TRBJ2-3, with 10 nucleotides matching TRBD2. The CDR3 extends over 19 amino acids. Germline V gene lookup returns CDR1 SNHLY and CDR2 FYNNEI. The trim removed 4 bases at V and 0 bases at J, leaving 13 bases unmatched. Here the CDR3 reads CASSGWKRLAGPSTDTQYF. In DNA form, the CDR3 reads TGTGCCAGCAGTGGGTGGAAGAGACTAGCGGGCCCTAGCACAGATACGCAGTATTTT.

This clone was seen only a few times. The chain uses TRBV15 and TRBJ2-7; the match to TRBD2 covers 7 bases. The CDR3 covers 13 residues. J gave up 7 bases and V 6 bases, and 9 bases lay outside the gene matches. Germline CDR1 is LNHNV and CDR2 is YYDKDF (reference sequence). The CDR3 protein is CATSGTTGGEQYF. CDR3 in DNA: TGTGCCACCAGTGGGACTACCGGAGGTGAGCAGTACTTC.

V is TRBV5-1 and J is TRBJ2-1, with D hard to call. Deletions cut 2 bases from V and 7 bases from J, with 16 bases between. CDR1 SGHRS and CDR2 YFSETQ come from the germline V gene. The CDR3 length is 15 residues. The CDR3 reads CASSFWRIGVNEQFF. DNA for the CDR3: TGCGCCAGCAGCTTTTGGCGGATTGGTGTGAATGAGCAGTTCTTC.

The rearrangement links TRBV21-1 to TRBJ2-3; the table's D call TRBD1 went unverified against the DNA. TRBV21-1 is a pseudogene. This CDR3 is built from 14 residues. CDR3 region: CARRDRVNTDTQYF. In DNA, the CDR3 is TGTGCCAGGAGGGACAGGGTGAACACAGATACGCAGTATTTT.

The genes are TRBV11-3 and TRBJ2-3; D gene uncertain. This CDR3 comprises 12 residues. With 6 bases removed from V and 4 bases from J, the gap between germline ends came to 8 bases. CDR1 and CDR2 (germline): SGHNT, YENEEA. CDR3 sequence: CASSFLPDTQYF. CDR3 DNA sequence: TGTGCCAGCAGTTTCCTCCCAGATACGCAGTATTTT.

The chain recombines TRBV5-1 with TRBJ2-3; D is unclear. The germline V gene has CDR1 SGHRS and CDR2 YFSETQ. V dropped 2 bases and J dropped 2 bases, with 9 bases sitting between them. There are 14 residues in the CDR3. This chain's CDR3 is CASSFGEYTDTQYF. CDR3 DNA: TGCGCCAGCAGCTTTGGAGAATACACAGATACGCAGTATTTT.

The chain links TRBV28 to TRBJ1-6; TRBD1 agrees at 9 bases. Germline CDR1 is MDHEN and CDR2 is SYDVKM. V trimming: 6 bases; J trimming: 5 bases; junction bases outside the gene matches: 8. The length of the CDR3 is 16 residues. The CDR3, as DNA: TGTGCCAGCAGCTTGACAGGGGGATACAATAATTCACCCCTCCACTTT. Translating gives CASSLTGGYNNSPLHF.

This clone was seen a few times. The CDR3 sequence: CASSPAGTGSYEQYF. CDR3 bases: TGTGCCAGCAGCCCGGCCGGGACAGGGTCCTACGAGCAGTACTTC. The V gene is TRBV11-3, the J gene TRBJ2-7; 9 nucleotides line up with TRBD1. CDR1 is SGHNT, CDR2 YENEEA, per germline. The V segment lost 5 bases and the J segment 1 base; nucleotides outside the gene matches: 6. The CDR3 spans 15 residues.

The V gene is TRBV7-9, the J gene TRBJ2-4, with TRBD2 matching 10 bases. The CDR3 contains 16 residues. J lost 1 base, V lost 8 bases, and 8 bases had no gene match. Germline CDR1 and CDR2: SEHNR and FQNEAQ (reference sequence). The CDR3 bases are TGTGCCAGCTTATCAACTAGCGGGGTTGCCAAAAACATTCAGTACTTC. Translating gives CASLSTSGVAKNIQYF.

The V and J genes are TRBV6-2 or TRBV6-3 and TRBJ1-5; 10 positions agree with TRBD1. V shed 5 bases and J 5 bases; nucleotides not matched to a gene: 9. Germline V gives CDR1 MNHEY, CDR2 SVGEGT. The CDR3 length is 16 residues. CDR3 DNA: TGTGCCAGCAGTGGGTCGGACAGGGGGATCCATCAGCCCCAGCATTTT. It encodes CASSGSDRGIHQPQHF.

Written as DNA, the CDR3 is TGTGCCAGTAGTATTACCCCGACAGCCTATCAGCCCCAGCATTTT. Its protein is CASSITPTAYQPQHF. The chain is built from TRBV19 and TRBJ1-5; a possible D gene is TRBD1 (5 bases). Germline V gene sequence: CDR1 LNHDA, CDR2 SQIVND (reference sequence). Trimming took 3 bases from V and 5 from J, leaving 14 bases between them. The CDR3 totals 15 residues.

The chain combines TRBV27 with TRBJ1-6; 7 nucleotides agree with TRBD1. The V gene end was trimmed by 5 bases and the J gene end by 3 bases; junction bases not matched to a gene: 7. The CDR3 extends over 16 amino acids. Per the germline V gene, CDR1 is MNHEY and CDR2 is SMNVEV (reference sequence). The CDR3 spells CASSQPTGFYNSPLHF. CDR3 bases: TGTGCCAGCAGTCAGCCGACAGGGTTCTATAATTCACCCCTCCACTTT.

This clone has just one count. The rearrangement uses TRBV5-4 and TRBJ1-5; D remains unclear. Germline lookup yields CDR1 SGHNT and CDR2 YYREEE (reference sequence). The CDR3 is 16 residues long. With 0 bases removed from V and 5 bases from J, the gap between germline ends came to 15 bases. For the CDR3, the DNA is TGTGCCAGCAGCTTGGATCCCAACGGGGTTGATCAGCCCCAGCATTTT. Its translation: CASSLDPNGVDQPQHF.

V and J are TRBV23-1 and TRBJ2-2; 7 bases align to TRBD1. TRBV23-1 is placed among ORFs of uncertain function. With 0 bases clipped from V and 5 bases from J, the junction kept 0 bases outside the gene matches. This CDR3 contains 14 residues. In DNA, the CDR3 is TGCGCCAGCAGTCAATCGGACAGGACCGGGGAGCTGTTTTTT. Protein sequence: CASSQSDRTGELFF.